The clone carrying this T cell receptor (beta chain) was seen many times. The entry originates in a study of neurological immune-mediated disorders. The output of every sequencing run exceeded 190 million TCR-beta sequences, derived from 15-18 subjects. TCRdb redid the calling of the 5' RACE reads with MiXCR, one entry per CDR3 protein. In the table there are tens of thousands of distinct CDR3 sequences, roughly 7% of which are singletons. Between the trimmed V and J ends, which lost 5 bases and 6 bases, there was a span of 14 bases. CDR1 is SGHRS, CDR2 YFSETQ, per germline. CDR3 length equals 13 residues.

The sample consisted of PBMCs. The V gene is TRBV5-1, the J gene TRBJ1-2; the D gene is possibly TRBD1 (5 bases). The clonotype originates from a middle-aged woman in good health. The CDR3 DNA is TGCGCCAGCAGACCCGGGACGGGAAATGGCTACACCTTC. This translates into CASRPGTGNGYTF.